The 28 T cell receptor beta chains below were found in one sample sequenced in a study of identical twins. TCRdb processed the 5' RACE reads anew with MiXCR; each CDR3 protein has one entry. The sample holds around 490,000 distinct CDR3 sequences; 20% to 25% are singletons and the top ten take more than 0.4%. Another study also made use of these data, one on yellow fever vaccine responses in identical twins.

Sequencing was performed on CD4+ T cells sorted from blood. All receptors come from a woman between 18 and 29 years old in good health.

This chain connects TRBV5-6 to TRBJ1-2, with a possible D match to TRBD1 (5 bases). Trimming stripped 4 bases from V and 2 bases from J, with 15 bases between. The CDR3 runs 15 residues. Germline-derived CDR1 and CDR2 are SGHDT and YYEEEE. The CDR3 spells CASSRDQGLNYGYTF. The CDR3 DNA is TGTGCCAGCAGCCGCGATCAGGGATTAAACTATGGCTACACCTTC.

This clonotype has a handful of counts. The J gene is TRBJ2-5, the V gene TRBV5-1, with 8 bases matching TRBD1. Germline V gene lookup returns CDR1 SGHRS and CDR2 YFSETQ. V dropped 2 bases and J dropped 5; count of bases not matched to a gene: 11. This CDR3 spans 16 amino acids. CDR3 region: CASSLSVQGAPETQYF. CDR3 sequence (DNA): TGCGCCAGCAGCTTAAGCGTTCAGGGGGCTCCTGAGACCCAGTACTTC.

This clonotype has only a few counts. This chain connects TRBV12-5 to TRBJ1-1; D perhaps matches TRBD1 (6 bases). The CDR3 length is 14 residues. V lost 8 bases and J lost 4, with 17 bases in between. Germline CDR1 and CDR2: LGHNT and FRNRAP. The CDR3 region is CASRLDSLVTEAFF. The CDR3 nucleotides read TGTGCTAGTCGACTGGACAGTCTCGTCACTGAAGCTTTCTTT.

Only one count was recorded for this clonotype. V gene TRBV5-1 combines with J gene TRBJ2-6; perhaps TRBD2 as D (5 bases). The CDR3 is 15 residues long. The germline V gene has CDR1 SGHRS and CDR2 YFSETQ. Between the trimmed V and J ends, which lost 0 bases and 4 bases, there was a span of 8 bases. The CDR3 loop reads CASSLGGQGANVLTF. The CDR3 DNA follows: TGCGCCAGCAGCTTGGGAGGGCAAGGGGCCAACGTCCTGACTTTC.

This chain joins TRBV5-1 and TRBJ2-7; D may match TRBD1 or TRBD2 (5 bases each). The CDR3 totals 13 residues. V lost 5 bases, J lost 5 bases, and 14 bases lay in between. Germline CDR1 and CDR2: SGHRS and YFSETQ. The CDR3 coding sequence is TGCGCCAGCAGTGTGGGGGTCCTCAACGAGCAGTACTTC. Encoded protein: CASSVGVLNEQYF.

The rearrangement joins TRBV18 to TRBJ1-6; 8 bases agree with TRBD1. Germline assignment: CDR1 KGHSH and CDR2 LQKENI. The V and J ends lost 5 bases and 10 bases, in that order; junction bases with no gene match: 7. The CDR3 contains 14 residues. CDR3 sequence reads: CASSTDRGKSPLHF. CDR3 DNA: TGTGCCAGCTCAACAGACAGGGGAAAGTCACCCCTCCACTTT.

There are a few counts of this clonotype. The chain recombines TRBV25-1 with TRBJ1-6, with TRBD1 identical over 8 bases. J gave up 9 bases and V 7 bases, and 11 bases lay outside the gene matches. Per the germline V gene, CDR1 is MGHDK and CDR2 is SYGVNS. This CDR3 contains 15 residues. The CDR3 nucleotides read TGTGCCAGCACCGGAGGACAGGGCTGGCGTTCACCCCTCCACTTT. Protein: CASTGGQGWRSPLHF.

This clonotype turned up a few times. CDR3 protein: CATSRDQHRQQFF. The CDR3 bases are TGTGCCACCAGCAGAGATCAGCACAGGCAACAGTTCTTC. The chain employs TRBV15 and TRBJ2-1; maybe TRBD1 (5 bases). The V end lost 0 bases, the J end lost 13 bases, and 13 bases lay between the germline ends. The CDR3 extends over 13 amino acids. Germline V CDR1 and CDR2: LNHNV, YYDKDF (reference sequence).

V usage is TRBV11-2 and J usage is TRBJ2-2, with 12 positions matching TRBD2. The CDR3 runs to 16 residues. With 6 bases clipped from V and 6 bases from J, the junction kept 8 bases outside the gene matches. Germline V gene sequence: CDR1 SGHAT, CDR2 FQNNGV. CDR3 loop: CASRSTSGGRPGELFF. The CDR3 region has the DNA TGTGCCAGCAGGTCTACTAGCGGGGGGAGGCCCGGGGAGCTGTTTTTT. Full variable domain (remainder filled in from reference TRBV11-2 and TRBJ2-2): EAGVAQSPRYKIIEKRQSVAFWCNPISGHATLYWYQQILGQGPKLLIQFQNNGVVDDSQLPKDRFSAERLKGVDSTLKIQPAKLEDSAVYLCASRSTSGGRPGELFFGEGSRLTVL.

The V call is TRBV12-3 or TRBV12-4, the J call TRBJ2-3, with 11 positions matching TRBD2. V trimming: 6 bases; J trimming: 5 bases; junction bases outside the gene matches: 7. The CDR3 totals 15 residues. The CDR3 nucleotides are TGTGCCAGCAGCGGACTCGGACTAGCGGGAGATACGCAGTATTTT. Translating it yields CASSGLGLAGDTQYF.

This CDR3 reads CASSFQRESLFF. CDR3 bases: TGTGCCAGCAGTTTCCAGCGGGAGAGTCTGTTCTTC. The V call is TRBV12-3 or TRBV12-4, the J call TRBJ2-1, with 8 bases aligning to TRBD2. The CDR3 runs 12 residues. Germline trimming cut 3 bases from V and 15 bases from J; bases unmatched to any gene: 7.

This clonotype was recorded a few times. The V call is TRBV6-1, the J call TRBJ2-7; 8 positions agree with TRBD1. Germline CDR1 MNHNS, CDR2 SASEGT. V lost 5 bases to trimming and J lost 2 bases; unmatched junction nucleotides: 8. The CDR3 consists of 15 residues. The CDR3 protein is CASSKSGQGAYEQYV. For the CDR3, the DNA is TGTGCCAGCAGTAAGTCCGGACAGGGAGCCTACGAGCAGTACGTC.

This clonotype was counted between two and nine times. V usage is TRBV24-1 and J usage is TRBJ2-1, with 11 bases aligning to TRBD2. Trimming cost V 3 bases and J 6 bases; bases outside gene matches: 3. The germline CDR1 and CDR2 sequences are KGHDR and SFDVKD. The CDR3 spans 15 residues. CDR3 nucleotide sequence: TGTGCCACCAGTGATGGTAGCGGGAGGGCCAATGAGCAGTTCTTC. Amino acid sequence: CATSDGSGRANEQFF.

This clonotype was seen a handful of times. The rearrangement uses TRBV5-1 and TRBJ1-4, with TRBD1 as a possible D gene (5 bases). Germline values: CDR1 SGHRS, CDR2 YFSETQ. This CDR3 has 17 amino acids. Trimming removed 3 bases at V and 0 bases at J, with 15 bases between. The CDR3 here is CASSWAGTTATNEKLFF. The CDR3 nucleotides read TGCGCCAGCAGCTGGGCAGGGACGACGGCAACTAATGAAAAACTGTTTTTT.

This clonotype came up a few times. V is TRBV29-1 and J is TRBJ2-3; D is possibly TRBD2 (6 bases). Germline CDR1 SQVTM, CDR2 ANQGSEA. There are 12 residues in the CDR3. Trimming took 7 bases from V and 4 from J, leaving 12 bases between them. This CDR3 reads CSATRDSDTQYF. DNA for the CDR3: TGCAGCGCCACCCGGGACTCAGATACGCAGTATTTT.

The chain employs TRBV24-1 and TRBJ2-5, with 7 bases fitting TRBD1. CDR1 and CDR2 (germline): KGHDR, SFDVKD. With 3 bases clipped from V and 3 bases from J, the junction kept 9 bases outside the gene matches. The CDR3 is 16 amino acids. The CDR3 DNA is TGTGCCACCAGTGATCCTGTTCCGGGACAGAAAGAGACCCAGTACTTC. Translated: CATSDPVPGQKETQYF.

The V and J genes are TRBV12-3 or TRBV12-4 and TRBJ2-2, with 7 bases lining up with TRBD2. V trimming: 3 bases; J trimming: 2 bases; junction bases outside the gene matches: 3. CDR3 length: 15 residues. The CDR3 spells CASSLTSRNTGELFF. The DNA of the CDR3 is TGTGCCAGCAGTTTGACTAGCCGAAACACCGGGGAGCTGTTTTTT.

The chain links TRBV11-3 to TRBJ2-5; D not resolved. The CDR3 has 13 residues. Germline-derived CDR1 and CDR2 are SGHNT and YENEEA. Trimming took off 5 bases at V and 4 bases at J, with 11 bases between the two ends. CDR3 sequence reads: CASSPTMGETQYF. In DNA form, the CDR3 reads TGTGCCAGCAGCCCCACGATGGGAGAGACCCAGTACTTC.

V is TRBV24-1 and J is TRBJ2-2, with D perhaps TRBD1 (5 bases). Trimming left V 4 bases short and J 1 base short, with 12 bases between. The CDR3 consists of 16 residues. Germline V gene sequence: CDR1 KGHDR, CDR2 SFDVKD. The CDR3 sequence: CATSDPGSVNTGELFF. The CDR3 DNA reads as TGTGCCACCAGTGACCCAGGGTCCGTGAACACCGGGGAGCTGTTTTTT.

This chain's CDR3 is CASSLSGLAGGYEQYF. The CDR3 nucleotides are TGTGCCAGCAGTTTATCGGGACTAGCGGGGGGCTACGAGCAGTACTTC. This chain uses TRBV28 with TRBJ2-7, with TRBD2 matching 15 bases. In germline, CDR1 is MDHEN, CDR2 SYDVKM. The V and J ends lost 1 base and 3 bases, in that order; junction bases with no gene match: 1. The CDR3 contains 16 residues.

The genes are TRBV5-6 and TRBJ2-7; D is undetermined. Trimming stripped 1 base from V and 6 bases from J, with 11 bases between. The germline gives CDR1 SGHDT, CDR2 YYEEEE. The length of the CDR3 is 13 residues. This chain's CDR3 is CASSLYRLPEQYF. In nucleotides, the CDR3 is TGTGCCAGCAGCTTGTATCGGCTACCCGAGCAGTACTTC.

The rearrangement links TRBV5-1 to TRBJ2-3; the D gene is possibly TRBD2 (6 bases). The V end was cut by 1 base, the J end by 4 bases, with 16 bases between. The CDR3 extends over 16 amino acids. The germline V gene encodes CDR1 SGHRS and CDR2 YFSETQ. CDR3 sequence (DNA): TGCGCCAGCAGCTTGTTGCAAGGAGGGGTTGCAGATACGCAGTATTTT. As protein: CASSLLQGGVADTQYF. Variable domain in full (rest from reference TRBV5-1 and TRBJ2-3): KAGVTQTPRYLIKTRGQQVTLSCSPISGHRSVSWYQQTPGQGLQFLFEYFSETQRNKGNFPGRFSGRQFSNSRSEMNVSTLELGDSALYLCASSLLQGGVADTQYFGPGTRLTVL.

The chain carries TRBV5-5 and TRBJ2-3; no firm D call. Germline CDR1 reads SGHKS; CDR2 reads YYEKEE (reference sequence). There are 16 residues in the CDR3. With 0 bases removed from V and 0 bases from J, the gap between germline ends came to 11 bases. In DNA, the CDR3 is TGTGCCAGCAGCTTGGGCCTCTTCCCTAGCACAGATACGCAGTATTTT. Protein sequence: CASSLGLFPSTDTQYF.

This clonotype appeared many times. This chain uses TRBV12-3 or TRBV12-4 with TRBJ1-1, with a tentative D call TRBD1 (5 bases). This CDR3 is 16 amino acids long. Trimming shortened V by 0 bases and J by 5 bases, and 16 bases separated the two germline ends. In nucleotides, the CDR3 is TGTGCCAGCAGTTTAGCGCCGGTGGGGGGTGGTACTGAAGCTTTCTTT. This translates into CASSLAPVGGGTEAFF.

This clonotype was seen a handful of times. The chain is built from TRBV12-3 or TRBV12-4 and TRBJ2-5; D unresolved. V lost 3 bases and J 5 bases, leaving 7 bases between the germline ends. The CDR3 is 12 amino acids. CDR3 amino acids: CASSFTFETQYF. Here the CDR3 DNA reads TGTGCCAGCAGTTTTACTTTCGAGACCCAGTACTTC.

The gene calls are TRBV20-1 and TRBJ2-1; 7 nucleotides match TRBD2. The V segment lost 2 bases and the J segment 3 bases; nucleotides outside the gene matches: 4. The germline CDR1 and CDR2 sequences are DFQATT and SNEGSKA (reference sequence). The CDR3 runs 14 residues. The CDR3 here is CSARMASGYNEQFF. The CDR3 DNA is TGCAGTGCTAGAATGGCTAGCGGCTACAATGAGCAGTTCTTC.

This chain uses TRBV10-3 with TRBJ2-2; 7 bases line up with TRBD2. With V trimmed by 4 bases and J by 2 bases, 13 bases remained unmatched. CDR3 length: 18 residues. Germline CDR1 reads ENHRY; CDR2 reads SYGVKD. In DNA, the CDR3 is TGTGCCATCAGTGTAACGGGAGGTCGCCAGGTTAACACCGGGGAGCTGTTTTTT. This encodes CAISVTGGRQVNTGELFF.

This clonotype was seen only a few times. The CDR3 is CASSPGTGTEAFF. CDR3 nucleotides: TGTGCCAGCTCACCGGGCACGGGCACTGAAGCTTTCTTT. The chain uses TRBV18 and TRBJ1-1; D is unresolved. V gave up 3 bases and J gave up 4 bases, with 9 bases separating them. Germline CDR1 is KGHSH and CDR2 is LQKENI. This CDR3 is built from 13 residues.